The rows below give T cell receptor beta chains drawn from one sample of a study of cytomegalovirus exposure and HLA in healthy donors. Repertoires were generated with immunoSEQ multiplex PCR, while TCRdb's copy carries only in-frame clones and drops some. The table shows some 150,000 clones, with about two thirds occurring only once. The specimen was PBMCs. The receptors here all came from a man aged 50 to 60 in good health and CMV-seropositive. CDR3s include the opening cysteine and the closing phenylalanine or tryptophan. The D gene is left open where the match is weak. Clone sizes are given selectively: once, few, many, or a class where the clone is expanded.

J	V	size	D	CDR3	DNA
TRBJ1-1	TRBV5-4	-	-	CASGRAGGRTEAFF	TGTGCCAGCGGGCGGGCCGGGGGGAGGACTGAAGCTTTCTTT
TRBJ1-5	TRBV7-9	-	-	CASSQVPSGSFRNQPQHF	TGTGCCAGCAGCCAAGTTCCGTCGGGAAGTTTTCGCAATCAGCCCCAGCATTTT
TRBJ2-7	TRBV7-2	-	-	CASSLYGSYEQYF	TGTGCCAGCAGCTTATACGGCTCCTACGAGCAGTACTTC
TRBJ1-2	TRBV27	-	-	CASLPWEGSYGYTF	TGTGCCAGCCTACCTTGGGAGGGTAGCTATGGCTACACCTTC
TRBJ1-1	TRBV7-3	-	TRBD1	CASSGQGRTEAFF	TGTGCCAGCAGCGGACAGGGTAGGACTGAAGCTTTCTTT
TRBJ2-2	TRBV6-6	-	TRBD1	CASSISGQGYTGELFF	TGTGCCAGCAGCATATCGGGACAGGGGTACACCGGGGAGCTGTTTTTT
TRBJ1-1	TRBV5-1	-	-	CASSLPGGPNTEAFF	TGCGCCAGCAGCTTGCCGGGGGGCCCCAACACTGAAGCTTTCTTT
TRBJ1-2	TRBV19	-	TRBD1	CASSFKSSGGYYGYTF	TGTGCCAGTAGTTTTAAGAGCTCAGGGGGCTACTATGGCTACACCTTC
TRBJ1-1	TRBV5-1	-	-	CASSLPDSPEAFF	TGCGCCAGCAGCCTCCCGGACAGTCCTGAAGCTTTCTTT
TRBJ2-1	TRBV7-2	-	TRBD2	CASSQTAGGLSEQFF	TGTGCCAGCAGTCAGACTGCGGGAGGCCTGAGTGAGCAGTTCTTC
TRBJ2-3	TRBV19	-	TRBD1	CASSMGDRRRADTQYF	TGTGCCAGTAGTATGGGGGACAGGCGGAGGGCAGATACGCAGTATTTT
TRBJ2-5	TRBV5-8	once	TRBD2	CASSRRTSGGSQETQYF	TGTGCCAGCAGCCGCAGGACTAGCGGGGGGTCACAAGAGACCCAGTACTTC
TRBJ2-7	TRBV4-1	-	-	CASSQDLGAGEQYF	TGCGCCAGCAGCCAAGATTTGGGGGCGGGCGAGCAGTACTTC
TRBJ2-1	TRBV10-3	-	TRBD2	CAISDTSGGASYNEQFF	TGTGCCATCAGTGACACTAGCGGGGGGGCATCCTACAATGAGCAGTTCTTC
TRBJ2-2	TRBV11-3	-	-	CASSLEAGVDTGELFF	TGTGCCAGCAGCTTAGAGGCAGGGGTAGACACCGGGGAGCTGTTTTTT
TRBJ2-4	TRBV27	few	-	CASSQPRGGSGDIQYF	TGTGCCAGCAGTCAACCGCGCGGGGGCTCAGGGGACATTCAGTACTTC
TRBJ1-6	TRBV5-4	-	TRBD1	CATKDRGERNSPLHF	TGTGCCACCAAAGACAGGGGTGAAAGGAATTCACCCCTCCACTTT
TRBJ2-1	TRBV9	-	TRBD2	CASSVSGNSYNEQFF	TGTGCCAGCAGCGTAAGCGGGAATTCTTACAATGAGCAGTTCTTC
TRBJ1-4	TRBV11-2	-	-	CASSRFPGSNEKLFF	TGTGCCAGCAGCCGGTTTCCGGGGAGTAATGAAAAACTGTTTTTT
TRBJ2-4	TRBV6-1	-	TRBD2	CASTKREGAKNIQYF	TGTGCCAGCACAAAGCGGGAGGGAGCCAAAAACATTCAGTACTTC
TRBJ1-1	TRBV5-5	-	-	CASTWERNTEAFF	TGTGCCAGCACCTGGGAGAGGAACACTGAAGCTTTCTTT
TRBJ2-1	TRBV7-9	few	TRBD2	CSSSFSGRGINEQFF	TGTTCCAGCAGCTTTAGCGGGAGGGGGATCAATGAGCAGTTCTTC
TRBJ1-1	TRBV2	-	TRBD1	CASRGDRGTNTEAFF	TGTGCCAGCAGGGGGGACAGGGGGACGAACACTGAAGCTTTCTTT
TRBJ2-1	TRBV25-1	-	-	CASGGRGHFGNEQFF	-
TRBJ1-1	TRBV7-9	-	TRBD1	CASRRQGRRNTEAFF	TGTGCCAGCAGGAGACAGGGCCGGAGGAACACTGAAGCTTTCTTT
TRBJ2-5	TRBV2	-	-	CASNQGWQETQYF	TGTGCCAGCAATCAGGGCTGGCAAGAGACCCAGTACTTC
TRBJ1-2	TRBV18	-	-	CASSETGDYGYTF	TGTGCCAGCTCGGAAACCGGGGACTATGGCTACACCTTC